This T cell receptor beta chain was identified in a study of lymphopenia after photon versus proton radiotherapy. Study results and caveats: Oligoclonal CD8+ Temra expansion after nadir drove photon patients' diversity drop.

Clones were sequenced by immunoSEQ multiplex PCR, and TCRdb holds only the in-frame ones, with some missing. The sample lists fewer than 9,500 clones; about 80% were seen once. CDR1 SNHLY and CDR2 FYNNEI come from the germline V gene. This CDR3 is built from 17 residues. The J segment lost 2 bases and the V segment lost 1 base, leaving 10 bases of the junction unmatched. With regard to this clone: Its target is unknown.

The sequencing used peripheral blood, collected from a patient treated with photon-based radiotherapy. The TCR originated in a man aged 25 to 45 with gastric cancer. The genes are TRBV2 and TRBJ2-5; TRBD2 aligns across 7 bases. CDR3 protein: CASSEGVGGTVQETQYF. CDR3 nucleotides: TGTGCCAGCAGTGAAGGTGTGGGGGGGACTGTACAAGAGACCCAGTACTTC.